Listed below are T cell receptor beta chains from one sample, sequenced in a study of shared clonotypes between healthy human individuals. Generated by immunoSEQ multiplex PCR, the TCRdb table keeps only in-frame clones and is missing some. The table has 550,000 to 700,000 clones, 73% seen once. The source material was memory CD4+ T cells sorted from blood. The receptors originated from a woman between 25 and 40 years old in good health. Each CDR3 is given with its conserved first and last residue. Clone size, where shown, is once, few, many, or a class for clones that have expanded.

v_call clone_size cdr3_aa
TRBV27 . CASSQQGYSEKLFF
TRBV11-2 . CASSLVRGRANYGYTF
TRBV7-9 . CASSSQWTSGFPTDTQYF
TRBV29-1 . CSVELASGSGADTQYF
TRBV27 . CASSSPGTRSTDTQYF
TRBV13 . CASSAGQGAGEAFF
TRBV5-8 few CASSALSLGWFTDTQYF
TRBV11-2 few CASSLGGLANEQFF
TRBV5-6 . CASSLVRGRGNEQFF
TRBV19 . CASKEWTASEAFF
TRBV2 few CASSVTSWQYF
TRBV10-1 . CASSVWTDNKDNQPQHF
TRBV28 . CASSPGVQPQHF
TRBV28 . CASSSSASGGETQYF
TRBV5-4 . CASSRVTGELFF
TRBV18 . CASSPLRSNTEAFF
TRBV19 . CASSIGTGPYEQYF
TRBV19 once CASSPLPGQERSGANVLTF
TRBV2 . CASSGTGSTDTQYF
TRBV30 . CAWSVRGANTGELFF
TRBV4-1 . CASSQDLPKDRVSRNEKLFF
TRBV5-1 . CASSLGPLRGETQYF
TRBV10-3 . CAISEFQIYTEAFF
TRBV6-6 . CASSYSWADGYTF
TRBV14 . CASSRDRGVRLGTQYF
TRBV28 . CASSLGGQGPYYGYTF
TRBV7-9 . CASSLALFSQETQYF